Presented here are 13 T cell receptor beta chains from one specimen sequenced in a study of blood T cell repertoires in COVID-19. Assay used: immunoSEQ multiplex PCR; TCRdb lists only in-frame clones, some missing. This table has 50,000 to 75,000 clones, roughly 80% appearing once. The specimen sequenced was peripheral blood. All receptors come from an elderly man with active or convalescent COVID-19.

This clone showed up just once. The CDR3 protein is CASSNRDSPNTIYF. CDR3 in DNA: TGTGCCAGCAGCAACCGGGACAGTCCAAACACCATATATTTT. The rearrangement joins TRBV6-5 to TRBJ1-3; 7 bases are a match to TRBD1. The CDR3 contains 14 residues. The junction had 8 bases not matched to a gene; V was cut back by 6 bases and J by 6 bases. Germline assignment: CDR1 MNHEY and CDR2 SVGAGI.

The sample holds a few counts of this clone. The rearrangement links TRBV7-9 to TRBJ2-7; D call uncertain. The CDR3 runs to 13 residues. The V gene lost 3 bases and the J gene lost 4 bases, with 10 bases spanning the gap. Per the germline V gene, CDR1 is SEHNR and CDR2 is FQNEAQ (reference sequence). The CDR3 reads CASSFSAGYEQYF. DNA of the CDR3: TGTGCCAGCAGCTTCAGCGCCGGTTACGAGCAGTACTTC.

The CDR3 protein is CASSAPWTGGADTQYF. CDR3 nucleotides: TGTGCCAGCAGCGCCCCCTGGACAGGGGGGGCAGATACGCAGTATTTT. V is TRBV5-4 and J is TRBJ2-3, with TRBD1 matching 10 bases. Germline V gives CDR1 SGHNT, CDR2 YYREEE (reference sequence). This CDR3 comprises 16 residues. J lost 4 bases, V lost 4 bases, and 9 bases had no gene match.

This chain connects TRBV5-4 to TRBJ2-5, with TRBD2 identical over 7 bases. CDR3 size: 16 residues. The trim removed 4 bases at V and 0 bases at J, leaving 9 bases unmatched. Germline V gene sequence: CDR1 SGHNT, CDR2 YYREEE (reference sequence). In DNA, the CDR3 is TGTGCCAGCAGCGGGGGGGTCGTCGGGGACCAAGAGACCCAGTACTTC. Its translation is CASSGGVVGDQETQYF.

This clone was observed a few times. CDR3 DNA sequence: TGTGCCAGAAGCTTCCCAAGCCGCAGGGAACCCACAGATACGCAGTATTTT. This gives the protein CARSFPSRREPTDTQYF. The V call is TRBV5-3, the J call TRBJ2-3; possibly TRBD1 for D (5 bases). TRBV5-3 is an ORF for which the function is uncertain. V lost 2 bases and J 2 bases, leaving 18 bases between the germline ends. This CDR3 region has 17 residues.

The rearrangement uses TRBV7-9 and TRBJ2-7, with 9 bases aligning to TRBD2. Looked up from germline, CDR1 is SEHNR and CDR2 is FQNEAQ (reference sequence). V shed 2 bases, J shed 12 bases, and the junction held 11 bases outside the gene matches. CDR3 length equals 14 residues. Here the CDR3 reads CASSLSGTSGLAYF. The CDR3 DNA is TGTGCCAGCAGCTTATCCGGAACTAGCGGGCTTGCGTACTTC. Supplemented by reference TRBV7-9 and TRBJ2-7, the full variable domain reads DTGVSQNPRHKITKRGQNVTFRCDPISEHNRLYWYRQTLGQGPEFLTYFQNEAQLEKSRLLSDRFSAERPKGSFSTLEIQRTEQGDSAMYLCASSLSGTSGLAYFGPGTRLTVT.

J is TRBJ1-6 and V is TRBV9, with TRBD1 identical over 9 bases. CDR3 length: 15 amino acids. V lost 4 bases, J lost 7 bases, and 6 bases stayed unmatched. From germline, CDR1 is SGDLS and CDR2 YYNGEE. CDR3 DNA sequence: TGTGCCAGCAGCCCATGGACAGGGGAAAATTCACCCCTCCACTTT. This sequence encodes CASSPWTGENSPLHF.

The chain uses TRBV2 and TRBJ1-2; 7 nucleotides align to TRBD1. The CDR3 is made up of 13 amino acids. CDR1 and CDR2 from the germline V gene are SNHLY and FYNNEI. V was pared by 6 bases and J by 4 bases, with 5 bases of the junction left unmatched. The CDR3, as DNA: TGTGCCAGCAGGGGGACAGTCGTCTATGGCTACACCTTC. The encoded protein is CASRGTVVYGYTF.

CDR3: CASSTDNSGVNYF. CDR3 in DNA: TGCGCCAGCAGCACAGATAACTCGGGGGTTAATTATTTT. The chain is built from TRBV4-1 and TRBJ2-3; D might be TRBD2 (6 bases). V lost 5 bases and J 15 bases, leaving 21 bases between the germline ends. Germline V gene lookup returns CDR1 MGHRA and CDR2 YSYEKL. The CDR3 is 13 amino acids.

CDR3 nucleotide sequence: TGCGCCAGCAAGCCCTCCTACGAGCAGTACTTC. Translated, it gives CASKPSYEQYF. This chain connects TRBV4-1 to TRBJ2-7; no definite D call. The CDR3 is made up of 11 amino acids. Germline V gene sequence: CDR1 MGHRA, CDR2 YSYEKL. V was cut by 7 bases and J by 0 bases, with 4 bases left in between.

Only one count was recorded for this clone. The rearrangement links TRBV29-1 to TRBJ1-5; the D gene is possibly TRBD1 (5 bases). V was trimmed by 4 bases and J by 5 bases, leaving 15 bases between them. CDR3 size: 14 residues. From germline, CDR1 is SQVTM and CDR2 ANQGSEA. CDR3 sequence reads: CSVVLQERDQPQHF. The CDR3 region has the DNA TGCAGCGTTGTTTTACAGGAAAGGGATCAGCCCCAGCATTTT.

The CDR3 bases are TGTGCCAGCAGCCCTAGCGGGGGGGAATACGAGCAGTACTTC. Amino acid sequence: CASSPSGGEYEQYF. This chain uses TRBV7-9 with TRBJ2-7; 12 bases align to TRBD2. CDR1 and CDR2 from the germline V gene are SEHNR and FQNEAQ (reference sequence). V lost 5 bases, J lost 4 bases, and 3 bases stayed unmatched. This CDR3 contains 14 residues.

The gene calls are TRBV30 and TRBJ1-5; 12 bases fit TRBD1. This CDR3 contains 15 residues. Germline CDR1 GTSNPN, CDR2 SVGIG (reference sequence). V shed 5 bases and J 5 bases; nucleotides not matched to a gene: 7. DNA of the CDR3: TGTGCCTGGGGGACGGGACAGGGGGCCCATCAGCCCCAGCATTTT. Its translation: CAWGTGQGAHQPQHF.